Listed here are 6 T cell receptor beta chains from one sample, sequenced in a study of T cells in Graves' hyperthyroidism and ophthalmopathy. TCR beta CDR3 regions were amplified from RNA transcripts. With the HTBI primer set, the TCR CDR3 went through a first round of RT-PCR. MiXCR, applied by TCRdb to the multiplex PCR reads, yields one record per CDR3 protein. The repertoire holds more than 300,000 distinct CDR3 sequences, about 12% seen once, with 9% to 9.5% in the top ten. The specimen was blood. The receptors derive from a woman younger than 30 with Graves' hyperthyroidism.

The CDR3: CATRTSTGDHYEQYF. The CDR3 DNA is TGTGCCACCAGGACCTCCACGGGAGACCACTACGAGCAGTACTTC. This chain uses TRBV7-3 with TRBJ2-7; possibly TRBD2 for D (6 bases). Trimming took off 10 bases at V and 3 bases at J, with 22 bases between the two ends. The germline CDR1 and CDR2 sequences are SGHTA and FQGTGA. This CDR3 spans 15 amino acids.

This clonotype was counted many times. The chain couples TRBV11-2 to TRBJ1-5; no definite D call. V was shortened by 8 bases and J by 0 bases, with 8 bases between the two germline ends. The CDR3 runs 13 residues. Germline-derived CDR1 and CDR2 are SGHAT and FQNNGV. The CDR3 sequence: CASSVNSNQPQHF. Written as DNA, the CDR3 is TGTGCCAGCTCCGTGAATAGCAATCAGCCCCAGCATTTT.

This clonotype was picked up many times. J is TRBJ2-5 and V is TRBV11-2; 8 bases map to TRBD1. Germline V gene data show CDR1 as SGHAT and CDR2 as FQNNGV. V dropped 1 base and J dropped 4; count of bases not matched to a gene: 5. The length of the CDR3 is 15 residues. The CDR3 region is CASSLGQDRAETQYF. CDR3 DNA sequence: TGTGCCAGCAGCTTAGGCCAGGACAGGGCAGAGACCCAGTACTTC.

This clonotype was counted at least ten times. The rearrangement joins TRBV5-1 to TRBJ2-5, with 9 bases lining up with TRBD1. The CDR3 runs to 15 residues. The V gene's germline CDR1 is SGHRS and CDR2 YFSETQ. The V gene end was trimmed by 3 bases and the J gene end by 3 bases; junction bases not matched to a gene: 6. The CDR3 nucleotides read TGCGCCAGCAGCTCGCCACAGGGGGCAAAAGAGACCCAGTACTTC. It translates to CASSSPQGAKETQYF.

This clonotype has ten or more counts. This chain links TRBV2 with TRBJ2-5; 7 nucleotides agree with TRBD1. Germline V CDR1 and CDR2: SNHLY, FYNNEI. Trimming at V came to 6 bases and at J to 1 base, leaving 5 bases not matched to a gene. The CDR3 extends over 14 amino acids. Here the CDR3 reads CASSVTGTQETQYF. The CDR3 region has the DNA TGTGCCAGCAGCGTGACAGGGACCCAAGAGACCCAGTACTTC.

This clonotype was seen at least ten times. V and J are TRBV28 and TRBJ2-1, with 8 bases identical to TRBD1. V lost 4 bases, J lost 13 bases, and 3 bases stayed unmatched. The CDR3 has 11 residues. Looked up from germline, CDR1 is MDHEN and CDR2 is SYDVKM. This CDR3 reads CASSSGTGQFF. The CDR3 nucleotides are TGTGCCAGCAGTTCCGGGACAGGTCAGTTCTTC.